This entry lists 17 T cell receptor beta chains sequenced from one sample in a study of cytomegalovirus exposure and HLA in healthy donors. Both 60 Vbeta primers and 13 Jbeta primers went into the PCR. Sequenced by immunoSEQ multiplex PCR; TCRdb stores in-frame clones only, minus some. Altogether around 91,000 clones are present, around nine tenths being singletons, with the ten largest covering roughly 8.3%. Sequenced: PBMCs. The receptors shown here come from a man aged 25-45 years in good health and CMV-seropositive.

This chain links TRBV28 with TRBJ1-5; 8 nucleotides line up with TRBD1. This CDR3 is built from 15 residues. V gave up 4 bases and J gave up 5 bases; unmatched junction bases: 7. Per the germline V gene, CDR1 is MDHEN and CDR2 is SYDVKM. CDR3 sequence reads: CASSSLQGGDQPQHF. For the CDR3, the DNA is TGTGCCAGCAGTTCCCTACAGGGGGGGGATCAGCCCCAGCATTTT.

This clone is a singleton in its sample. CDR3 residues: CASSLALGRAGELFF. CDR3 DNA sequence: TGCGCCAGCAGCTTGGCCTTGGGTCGGGCCGGGGAGCTGTTTTTT. The chain carries TRBV5-1 and TRBJ2-2; D call uncertain. The CDR3 length is 15 residues. CDR1 SGHRS and CDR2 YFSETQ come from the germline V gene. The ends were cut back, 0 bases at V and 6 bases at J, with 12 bases in the middle.

This chain connects TRBV4-1 to TRBJ1-4; no definite D call. The V and J ends lost 1 base and 6 bases respectively, with 21 bases between them. Germline V CDR1 and CDR2: MGHRA, YSYEKL. The CDR3 is made up of 18 amino acids. CDR3 in amino acids: CASSQVLSGFGYDEKLFF. The CDR3, as DNA: TGCGCCAGCAGCCAAGTTCTATCCGGTTTCGGGTATGATGAAAAACTGTTTTTT.

The J gene is TRBJ1-5, the V gene TRBV19; TRBD1 matches at 9 bases. The CDR3 spans 15 residues. The V and J ends lost 10 bases and 7 bases, in that order; junction bases with no gene match: 14. Germline CDR1 is LNHDA and CDR2 is SQIVND (reference sequence). The CDR3 spells CATRQGGGLSQPQHF. CDR3 sequence (DNA): TGTGCCACCCGACAGGGGGGTGGATTGAGCCAGCCCCAGCATTTT. Together with reference TRBV19 and TRBJ1-5, the CDR3 gives the full variable domain: DGGITQSPKYLFRKEGQNVTLSCEQNLNHDAMYWYRQDPGQGLRLIYYSQIVNDFQKGDIAEGYSVSREKKESFPLTVTSAQKNPTAFYLCATRQGGGLSQPQHFGDGTRLSIL.

V usage is TRBV9 and J usage is TRBJ2-2; 8 bases map to TRBD2. This CDR3 has 16 residues. Germline V gene lookup returns CDR1 SGDLS and CDR2 YYNGEE. J was trimmed by 2 bases and V by 0 bases; bases with no gene match: 3. The CDR3 DNA follows: TGTGCCAGCAGCGTAGAACTAGCGGTAAACACCGGGGAGCTGTTTTTT. It encodes CASSVELAVNTGELFF.

CDR3 sequence reads: CASSLEGMAGESYEQYF. In DNA, the CDR3 is TGTGCCAGCAGCTTAGAGGGAATGGCAGGGGAATCGTACGAGCAGTACTTC. This rearrangement joins TRBV7-9 to TRBJ2-7, with TRBD1 as a possible D gene (6 bases). In germline, CDR1 is SEHNR, CDR2 FQNEAQ (reference sequence). CDR3 length: 17 residues. V lost 1 base and J lost 4, with 20 bases in between.

The genes are TRBV5-1 and TRBJ2-7; D not certain. This CDR3 contains 11 residues. Germline CDR1 and CDR2: SGHRS and YFSETQ. V was pared by 3 bases and J by 2 bases, with 3 bases between. The CDR3 sequence: CASSSTYEQYF. CDR3 nucleotide sequence: TGCGCCAGCAGCTCAACCTACGAGCAGTACTTC.

The chain is built from TRBV5-4 and TRBJ2-7, with a possible D match to TRBD1 (6 bases). This CDR3 comprises 14 residues. Per the germline V gene, CDR1 is SGHNT and CDR2 is YYREEE (reference sequence). Trimming cost V 3 bases and J 3 bases, with 13 bases left between them. The CDR3 loop is CASSSRGGVYEQYF. CDR3 sequence (DNA): TGTGCCAGCAGCTCCAGAGGGGGAGTCTACGAGCAGTACTTC.

J is TRBJ2-1 and V is TRBV29-1; weak D call: TRBD2 (6 bases). CDR1 is SQVTM, CDR2 ANQGSEA, per germline. V lost 3 bases to trimming and J lost 3 bases, with 12 bases between them. The CDR3 is made up of 14 amino acids. CDR3 sequence: CSVDGSSVYNEQFF. In DNA form, the CDR3 reads TGCAGCGTTGACGGGAGTAGCGTCTACAATGAGCAGTTCTTC.

The CDR3 is CASRTGIENEKLFF. As DNA, the CDR3 is TGTGCCAGTAGAACAGGGATTGAGAATGAAAAACTGTTTTTT. The V call is TRBV19, the J call TRBJ1-4; weak D call: TRBD1 (6 bases). The CDR3 is 14 residues long. V lost 6 bases and J lost 5, with 13 bases in between. CDR1 and CDR2 (germline): LNHDA, SQIVND (reference sequence).

The V call is TRBV18, the J call TRBJ1-1; the D gene is possibly TRBD1 (5 bases). Germline V gene lookup returns CDR1 KGHSH and CDR2 LQKENI. Deletions cut 6 bases from V and 4 bases from J, with 9 bases between. The CDR3 loop spans 12 amino acids. The CDR3 region is CASSPDSTEAFF. CDR3 coding DNA: TGTGCCAGCTCTCCTGACAGCACTGAAGCTTTCTTT.

CDR3 nucleotides: TGTGCCAGCAGTTTTGCGGACGGGGAATCTACGAAGCAGTACTTC. Translation gives CASSFADGESTKQYF. The gene calls are TRBV27 and TRBJ2-7; D is possibly TRBD2 (5 bases). The CDR3 runs to 15 residues. CDR1 and CDR2 (germline): MNHEY, SMNVEV (reference sequence). V was cut by 3 bases and J by 8 bases, with 20 bases left in between.

The chain employs TRBV18 and TRBJ1-2; D may be TRBD1 (5 bases). Trimming removed 1 base from V and 6 bases from J, with 12 bases in between. Germline-derived CDR1 and CDR2 are KGHSH and LQKENI. The CDR3 is made up of 14 amino acids. In DNA form, the CDR3 reads TGTGCCAGCTCACCACGGCGGACAACGGATGGCTACACCTTC. This codes for CASSPRRTTDGYTF.

The chain employs TRBV9 and TRBJ2-3, with 9 bases that match TRBD2. The CDR3 totals 15 residues. Trimming at V came to 1 base and at J to 5 bases, leaving 5 bases not matched to a gene. Germline CDR1 and CDR2: SGDLS and YYNGEE. The CDR3 nucleotides are TGTGCCAGCAGCGTACAGCGGGAGGTGGGAGATACGCAGTATTTT. As protein: CASSVQREVGDTQYF.

The CDR3 is CASSFPPGNEQFF. The CDR3, as DNA: TGTGCCAGCAGTTTCCCCCCGGGGAATGAGCAGTTCTTC. The V gene is TRBV28, the J gene TRBJ2-1, with a weak D call TRBD2 (5 bases). Trimming left V 3 bases short and J 7 bases short, with 10 bases between. This CDR3 spans 13 amino acids. The germline gives CDR1 MDHEN, CDR2 SYDVKM.

This chain connects TRBV21-1 to TRBJ2-7; TRBD2 is the table's D call, not checked against the DNA. TRBV21-1 is designated a pseudogene. The CDR3 is 17 residues long. The DNA for the CDR3 is TGTGCCAGCAGCAAAGCCCGAGCGGGGGGAGGGCTGGGCGAGCAGTACTTC. It encodes CASSKARAGGGLGEQYF.

In DNA form, the CDR3 reads TGTGCCTGGACGGGCGCGGGTAACTCCTACAATGAGCAGTTCTTC. It yields the protein CAWTGAGNSYNEQFF. The chain carries TRBV30 and TRBJ2-1; perhaps TRBD2 as D (5 bases). The CDR3 sequence is 15 residues long. V dropped 4 bases and J dropped 0 bases, with 13 bases sitting between them. CDR1 GTSNPN and CDR2 SVGIG come from the germline V gene (reference sequence).